The present T cell receptor beta chain was sequenced within a study of CD4 and CD8 cells across lung adenocarcinoma regions. Comment on this clonotype: The germline gene is not matched at one end of the junction; a read error may be the cause.

TCRdb processed the PCR reads anew with MiXCR; each CDR3 protein has one entry. The sample contains about 6,800 distinct CDR3 sequences, approximately 49% of which appear only once. Germline V gene lookup returns CDR1 SGHDN and CDR2 FVKESK. There are 17 residues in the CDR3. Sequencing was performed on CD8+ T cells from the center of a lung tumor. The rearrangement joins TRBV14 to TRBJ2-3, with TRBD2 identical over 8 bases. This receptor was taken from a male donor with lung adenocarcinoma. The CD4 and CD8 labels of this study may be unreliable. This CDR3 is CASSQGIAGRARDTQYF. In DNA form, the CDR3 reads TGTGCCAGCAGCCAAGGGATAGCGGGACGCGCCCGGGATACGCAGTATTTC.